This T cell receptor (beta chain) came from a study of shared clonotypes between healthy human individuals. General observations from the study: Owing to a small donor count, the genetic and exposure-history diversity represented was limited.

V lost 4 bases to trimming and J lost 0 bases, with 15 bases between them. The CDR3 loop spans 16 amino acids. CDR1 and CDR2 from the germline V gene are MNHEY and SMNVEV (reference sequence). Over several immunoSEQ plates, each subset's genomic DNA was distributed in even portions. Per the authors' pipeline: ImmunoSEQ junction-only sequences lacked quality scores, so their filtering differed. Repertoires were generated with immunoSEQ multiplex PCR, while TCRdb's copy carries only in-frame clones and drops some. The V and J calls and the clone size are those of that table, but D and trimming were determined from the DNA. The table lists hundreds of thousands of clones, 60% to 75% of them singletons, with around 1.8% in the top ten. A note on this clone: What it binds is unknown.

The rearrangement joins TRBV27 to TRBJ1-1; D perhaps matches TRBD1 (5 bases). The specimen was memory CD4+ T cells sorted from blood. Stated subset: CD45RA-negative fraction. This receptor was obtained from a woman aged 30 to 39 in good health. The CDR3 nucleotides are TGTGCCAGCAGTTCCCGTCCAGGGCTAGTGAACACTGAAGCTTTCTTT. Its protein is CASSSRPGLVNTEAFF.